This TCR beta chain was obtained from a study of metastatic and nonmetastatic thyroid tumors. Study details: Both malignant and benign thyroid patients supplied peripheral blood and tumor or nodule tissue samples, across which the repertoires of these patients were then compared.

There were no patients who had received any treatment before thyroid surgery. V was pared by 6 bases and J by 5 bases, with 11 bases of the junction left unmatched. The CDR3 has 16 residues. The germline V gene encodes CDR1 MNHEY and CDR2 SVGEGT. In the original workflow: Building a distant-metastasis classifier for papillary thyroid cancer drew on CDR3 differences across clinicopathological groups. TCRdb redid the clone calls on the PCR reads using MiXCR. The V and J calls, along with clone size, are taken from TCRdb and not from the paper's own processing. The table includes approximately 74,000 clones, 14% detected once.

This receptor was obtained from a male donor with papillary thyroid cancer or a benign thyroid nodule (not recorded which). Some clones in this sample may be carry-over from other donors' samples. The material sequenced was blood. The chain is built from TRBV6-2 or TRBV6-3 and TRBJ2-2, with 8 bases that match TRBD2. In DNA, the CDR3 is TGTGCCAGCAGGAGTTCGACTAGCGTGAGGACCGGGGAGCTGTTTTTT. Translating it yields CASRSSTSVRTGELFF.